This T cell receptor (beta chain) was captured in a study of early T cells in non-severe SARS-CoV-2 infection. TCRdb processed the 5' RACE reads anew with MiXCR; each CDR3 protein has one entry. Of under 95,000 distinct CDR3 sequences listed, more than 12% are singletons. V lost 5 bases and J lost 4; bases outside the gene matches: 8. This CDR3 has 14 residues. The germline V gene encodes CDR1 SGHVS and CDR2 FNYEAQ. This clonotype has just a few counts. The sequencing sample was made of whole blood. This TCR came from an adult who was a healthcare worker with PCR-confirmed SARS-CoV-2 infection or an uninfected control (not recorded which). This chain connects TRBV7-6 to TRBJ2-7; 7 positions agree with TRBD1. CDR3 residues: CASSPPGQIYEQYF. The CDR3 nucleotides are TGTGCCAGCAGCCCACCGGGACAGATATACGAGCAGTACTTC.